Following are 30 T cell receptor beta chains from one sample sequenced in a study of CD8 T cells in ankylosing spondylitis. In TCRdb, the 5' RACE reads were re-called with MiXCR into one record per CDR3 protein. The sample yields 150,000 to 200,000 distinct CDR3 sequences, approximately 10% seen once. Sequencing was done on a sample of blood, either unsorted or a sorted T cell fraction (not recorded which). Every receptor here comes from a male donor with ankylosing spondylitis or in good health (not recorded which).

V gene TRBV28 combines with J gene TRBJ1-5; 9 nucleotides agree with TRBD1. The CDR3 spans 15 residues. The germline CDR1 and CDR2 sequences are MDHEN and SYDVKM. V dropped 4 bases and J dropped 4; count of bases not matched to a gene: 5. The CDR3 loop reads CASSSPQGANQPQHF. In DNA, the CDR3 is TGTGCCAGCAGTTCCCCACAGGGGGCGAATCAGCCCCAGCATTTT.

This clonotype was observed at least ten times. The CDR3: CASSELRTSAYEQYF. CDR3 nucleotides: TGCGCCAGCAGTGAGTTAAGGACTAGCGCATACGAGCAGTACTTC. The V gene is TRBV10-2, the J gene TRBJ2-7; 9 bases are a match to TRBD2. Per germline, CDR1 WSHSY and CDR2 SAAADI. V was pared by 1 base and J by 4 bases, with 5 bases of the junction left unmatched. This CDR3 comprises 15 residues.

This clonotype was detected ten times or more. V usage is TRBV12-3 or TRBV12-4 and J usage is TRBJ1-2; 8 bases are shared with TRBD1. CDR3 size: 15 residues. J lost 6 bases, V lost 2 bases, and 8 bases had no gene match. The CDR3 nucleotides are TGTGCCAGCAGTTTACGGCAGGGGGCGAATGATGGCTACACCTTC. Residues: CASSLRQGANDGYTF.

This clonotype was detected ten times or more. The gene calls are TRBV25-1 and TRBJ2-5; D is unresolved. This CDR3 spans 13 amino acids. Trimming pared 4 bases from V and 5 bases from J, leaving 11 bases between. Germline V gene sequence: CDR1 MGHDK, CDR2 SYGVNS. The CDR3 spells CASSAVSEETQYF. The CDR3 DNA reads TGTGCCAGCAGTGCTGTATCAGAGGAGACCCAGTACTTC.

A few counts support this clonotype. The rearrangement joins TRBV5-1 to TRBJ2-1; unclear D gene. Trimming removed 5 bases at V and 0 bases at J, with 12 bases between. Germline CDR1 and CDR2: SGHRS and YFSETQ. This CDR3 is 15 amino acids long. The CDR3 loop is CASRFDRASYNEQFF. CDR3 nucleotides: TGCGCCAGCAGATTTGACCGGGCCTCCTACAATGAGCAGTTCTTC.

This clonotype was seen more than once but under ten times. This rearrangement joins TRBV6-5 to TRBJ2-1, with D perhaps TRBD1 (6 bases). V was shortened by 2 bases and J by 3 bases, with 8 bases between the two germline ends. CDR3 size: 14 residues. CDR1 is MNHEY and CDR2 is SVGAGI in the germline V gene. CDR3 nucleotide sequence: TGTGCCAGCAGTTACGAGGGGGTCTACAATGAGCAGTTCTTC. Amino acid sequence: CASSYEGVYNEQFF.

This clonotype occurred many times. The chain recombines TRBV12-3 or TRBV12-4 with TRBJ1-1; D unresolved. This CDR3 is 15 amino acids long. Trimming pared 2 bases from V and 1 base from J, leaving 11 bases between. The CDR3 DNA reads as TGTGCCAGCAGTTTATCTGCCCGAGGGAACACTGAAGCTTTCTTT. It encodes CASSLSARGNTEAFF.

The table lists this clonotype with many counts. The rearrangement uses TRBV5-1 and TRBJ1-2, with no clear D. Germline V lookup: CDR1 SGHRS, CDR2 YFSETQ. The CDR3 has 13 residues. V lost 0 bases, J lost 3 bases, and 6 bases lay in between. The CDR3 coding sequence is TGCGCCAGCAGCTTGGTGACTGACTATGGCTACACCTTC. Its protein is CASSLVTDYGYTF.

This clonotype was seen at least ten times. In nucleotides, the CDR3 is TGTGCCATCAGTGAGTCGAGGTCAGTTCTTGATGAGCAGTTCTTC. Protein product: CAISESRSVLDEQFF. The chain employs TRBV10-3 and TRBJ2-1; no firm D call. This CDR3 region has 15 residues. The germline V gene encodes CDR1 ENHRY and CDR2 SYGVKD. V lost 0 bases and J 8 bases, leaving 14 bases between the germline ends.

At least ten counts were recorded for this clonotype. V and J are TRBV28 and TRBJ2-3, with 15 positions matching TRBD2. Germline loops: CDR1 MDHEN, CDR2 SYDVKM. The CDR3 runs 20 residues. With V trimmed by 5 bases and J by 3 bases, 15 bases remained unmatched. CDR3 protein: CASSLPGLAGGLAGTDTQYF. DNA of the CDR3: TGTGCCAGCAGTCTTCCCGGACTAGCGGGGGGGCTCGCAGGGACAGATACGCAGTATTTT.

This clonotype occurred many times. The chain uses TRBV24-1 and TRBJ2-7; 7 nucleotides line up with TRBD1. The CDR3 is made up of 14 amino acids. V gave up 2 bases and J gave up 7 bases; unmatched junction bases: 7. Germline-derived CDR1 and CDR2 are KGHDR and SFDVKD. As DNA, the CDR3 is TGTGCCACCAGTGATTGGTCCTCCAGGGGGGAGCAGTACTTC. This sequence encodes CATSDWSSRGEQYF.

This clonotype was observed a handful of times. This chain links TRBV7-2 with TRBJ2-1, with D unresolved. The germline V gene encodes CDR1 SGHTA and CDR2 FQGNSA. This CDR3 comprises 14 residues. Trimming left V 5 bases short and J 4 bases short, with 12 bases between. CDR3 protein: CASSPSDLYNEQFF. In DNA form, the CDR3 reads TGTGCCAGCAGCCCCTCTGACTTGTACAATGAGCAGTTCTTC.

This clonotype was found many times. The rearrangement uses TRBV6-2 or TRBV6-3 and TRBJ1-5, with a weak D call TRBD1 (5 bases). Trimming stripped 3 bases from V and 7 bases from J, with 13 bases between. Germline V gene sequence: CDR1 MNHEY, CDR2 SVGEGT. There are 14 residues in the CDR3. CDR3 region: CASSYTGARQPQHF. The CDR3 nucleotides are TGTGCCAGCAGTTATACCGGGGCTCGGCAGCCCCAGCATTTT.

This clonotype was observed at least ten times. The CDR3 bases are TGCGCCAGCAGCCTAGGACAGATTGTTGAGACCCAGTACTTC. Its translation: CASSLGQIVETQYF. This rearrangement joins TRBV5-1 to TRBJ2-5; perhaps TRBD1 as D (6 bases). The V gene's germline CDR1 is SGHRS and CDR2 YFSETQ. The CDR3 length is 14 residues. V was cut by 4 bases and J by 5 bases, with 15 bases left in between.

This clonotype was picked up many times. The CDR3 region is CASSLTTNYGYTF. CDR3 DNA sequence: TGTGCCAGCAGCTTGACAACTAACTATGGCTACACCTTC. The J gene is TRBJ1-2, the V gene TRBV7-9, with no clear D. This CDR3 comprises 13 residues. Trimming removed 3 bases from V and 0 bases from J, with 5 bases in between. Germline assignment: CDR1 SEHNR and CDR2 FQNEAQ (reference sequence).

In this sample, this clonotype turned up many times. The J gene is TRBJ1-1, the V gene TRBV6-2 or TRBV6-3; D unclear. CDR1 is MNHEY and CDR2 is SVGEGT in the germline V gene. CDR3 size: 14 residues. V gave up 0 bases and J gave up 4 bases, with 9 bases separating them. CDR3 amino acids: CASSYSLGVTEAFF. DNA for the CDR3: TGTGCCAGCAGTTACTCGCTCGGGGTCACTGAAGCTTTCTTT.

As concerns this clonotype: One end of the junction is discordant with germline, which a read error may explain. The rearrangement uses TRBV5-1 and TRBJ2-1; 7 positions match TRBD1. CDR1 is SGHRS, CDR2 YFSETQ, per germline. CDR3 length equals 14 residues. CDR3 nucleotides: TGCGCCAGCAGCTTGGGGACAGGTTACAGTGAGCAGTTCTTC. Translation gives CASSLGTGYSEQFF.

This clonotype has at least ten counts. The chain carries TRBV5-4 and TRBJ1-5; no firm D call. The CDR3 has 17 amino acids. Per the germline V gene, CDR1 is SGHNT and CDR2 is YYREEE (reference sequence). V gave up 1 base and J gave up 0 bases, with 14 bases separating them. As DNA, the CDR3 is TGTGCCAGCAGCTTGTATGGGCGCAGGCTTAGCAATCAGCCCCAGCATTTT. As protein: CASSLYGRRLSNQPQHF.

This clonotype was counted ten times or more. The V and J genes are TRBV6-5 and TRBJ2-2; no definite D call. The CDR3 contains 15 residues. Trimming pared 0 bases from V and 0 bases from J, leaving 5 bases between. CDR1 and CDR2 (germline): MNHEY, SVGAGI. In DNA form, the CDR3 reads TGTGCCAGCAGTTACTCCACCCCGAACACCGGGGAGCTGTTTTTT. Translating it yields CASSYSTPNTGELFF.

The chain joins TRBV7-9 to TRBJ2-4; 9 bases align to TRBD2. V lost 5 bases to trimming and J lost 0 bases; unmatched junction nucleotides: 5. In germline, CDR1 is SEHNR, CDR2 FQNEAQ (reference sequence). There are 16 residues in the CDR3. CDR3 sequence: CASSDSGGLAKNIQYF. As DNA, the CDR3 is TGTGCCAGCAGCGATAGCGGGGGCTTAGCCAAAAACATTCAGTACTTC.

This clonotype was observed at least ten times. The chain combines TRBV12-3 or TRBV12-4 with TRBJ1-5; 10 bases align to TRBD1. V dropped 6 bases and J dropped 0; count of bases not matched to a gene: 11. The length of the CDR3 is 18 residues. DNA of the CDR3: TGTGCCAGCAGGACCGGGACAGGGGCGTCTTATAGCAATCAGCCCCAGCATTTT. It codes for CASRTGTGASYSNQPQHF.

This clonotype was counted many times. The V call is TRBV6-2 or TRBV6-3, the J call TRBJ1-5; 9 bases are shared with TRBD1. This CDR3 has 18 residues. V shed 0 bases and J 1 base; nucleotides not matched to a gene: 7. Germline lookup yields CDR1 MNHEY and CDR2 SVGEGT. CDR3 sequence (DNA): TGTGCCAGCAGTTACTCCTCTGTCGACAGGGGGAGCAATCAGCCCCAGCATTTT. Protein product: CASSYSSVDRGSNQPQHF.

This clonotype was observed many times. The J gene is TRBJ1-2, the V gene TRBV20-1, with 11 nucleotides matching TRBD1. Germline-derived CDR1 and CDR2 are DFQATT and SNEGSKA (reference sequence). Trimming took 5 bases from V and 4 from J; bases not matched to a gene: 3. This CDR3 has 13 amino acids. The CDR3 sequence: CSARDRGSYGYTF. In DNA form, the CDR3 reads TGCAGTGCTCGGGACAGGGGGAGCTATGGCTACACCTTC.

This clonotype was seen ten or more times. The chain uses TRBV5-1 and TRBJ2-7, with D possibly TRBD1 on 6 matching bases. The CDR3 contains 15 residues. The V and J ends lost 3 bases and 0 bases respectively, with 13 bases between them. Germline CDR1 SGHRS, CDR2 YFSETQ. Here the CDR3 DNA reads TGCGCCAGCAGCTCCCGGGACACCTACTCCTACGAGCAGTACTTC. It is translated as CASSSRDTYSYEQYF.

This clonotype occurred many times. V is TRBV12-3 or TRBV12-4 and J is TRBJ2-7; D is unclear. Trimming stripped 2 bases from V and 0 bases from J, with 11 bases between. The CDR3 contains 15 residues. CDR3 in amino acids: CASSLSPGPSYEQYF. The CDR3 DNA is TGTGCCAGCAGTTTATCCCCCGGGCCCTCCTACGAGCAGTACTTC.

This clonotype has at least ten counts. The chain employs TRBV5-1 and TRBJ2-2; tentatively, D is TRBD2 (6 bases). In germline, CDR1 is SGHRS, CDR2 YFSETQ. The V and J ends lost 5 bases and 1 base respectively, with 15 bases between them. CDR3 length: 16 residues. CDR3: CASSQRAGKNTGELFF. CDR3 nucleotides: TGCGCCAGCAGTCAACGGGCGGGGAAGAACACCGGGGAGCTGTTTTTT. Looking up the rest from reference TRBV5-1 and TRBJ2-2 gives the full variable domain: KAGVTQTPRYLIKTRGQQVTLSCSPISGHRSVSWYQQTPGQGLQFLFEYFSETQRNKGNFPGRFSGRQFSNSRSEMNVSTLELGDSALYLCASSQRAGKNTGELFFGEGSRLTVL.

This clonotype was observed at least ten times. V and J are TRBV6-1 and TRBJ2-7, with D hard to call. The CDR3 spans 11 residues. The V gene's germline CDR1 is MNHNS and CDR2 SASEGT. Trimming shortened V by 1 base and J by 8 bases, and 6 bases separated the two germline ends. The CDR3 DNA reads as TGTGCCAGCAGTGAAGGGGTCCAGCAGTACTTC. Its translation: CASSEGVQQYF.

This clonotype occurred many times. The CDR3 reads CSVDTSGEGAQHF. DNA of the CDR3: TGCAGCGTCGATACCAGCGGGGAAGGGGCCCAGCATTTT. The chain has TRBV29-1 and TRBJ1-5; perhaps TRBD1 as D (5 bases). Germline values: CDR1 SQVTM, CDR2 ANQGSEA. CDR3 length: 13 amino acids. V lost 6 bases and J 11 bases, leaving 20 bases between the germline ends.

The rearrangement uses TRBV6-1 and TRBJ2-2, with 8 bases identical to TRBD1. V lost 8 bases to trimming and J lost 5 bases; unmatched junction nucleotides: 7. CDR1 and CDR2 from the germline V gene are MNHNS and SASEGT. This CDR3 is built from 14 residues. In DNA, the CDR3 is TGTGCCAGCGTCCGACAGGGGAGGACCGGGGAGCTGTTTTTT. Residues: CASVRQGRTGELFF.

In this sample, this clonotype turned up many times. The chain is built from TRBV6-5 and TRBJ2-3, with D possibly matching TRBD1 (5 bases). The CDR3 totals 16 residues. From germline, CDR1 is MNHEY and CDR2 SVGAGI. Trimming cost V 1 base and J 3 bases, with 14 bases left between them. The CDR3, as DNA: TGTGCCAGCAGTTACTATCAGGGTGGTGGAACAGATACGCAGTATTTT. Its translation is CASSYYQGGGTDTQYF.